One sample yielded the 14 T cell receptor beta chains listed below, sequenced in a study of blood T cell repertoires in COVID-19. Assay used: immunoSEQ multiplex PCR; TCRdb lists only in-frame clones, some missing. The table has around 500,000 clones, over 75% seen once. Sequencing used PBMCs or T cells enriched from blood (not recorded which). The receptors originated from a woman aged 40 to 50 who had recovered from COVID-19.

CDR3 in amino acids: CASSPILSKETQYF. The CDR3 DNA follows: TGTGCCAGCAGCCCCATCTTGAGCAAGGAGACCCAGTACTTC. This rearrangement joins TRBV7-2 to TRBJ2-5, with unresolved D. This CDR3 has 14 residues. V was clipped by 5 bases and J by 5 bases, with 15 bases between them. From germline, CDR1 is SGHTA and CDR2 FQGNSA.

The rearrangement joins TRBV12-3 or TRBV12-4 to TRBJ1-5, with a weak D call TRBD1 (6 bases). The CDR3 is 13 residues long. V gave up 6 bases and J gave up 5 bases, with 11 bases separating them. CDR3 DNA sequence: TGTGCCAGCAGCTGGACAGCCGATCAGCCCCAGCATTTT. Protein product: CASSWTADQPQHF.

This CDR3 is CASSLDSGRYYGYTF. For the CDR3, the DNA is TGTGCCAGCAGCTTAGATTCTGGGAGATACTATGGCTACACCTTC. The chain combines TRBV11-2 with TRBJ1-2; no clear D gene. The germline V gene has CDR1 SGHAT and CDR2 FQNNGV. Trimming cost V 0 bases and J 3 bases, with 11 bases left between them. The CDR3 runs to 15 residues.

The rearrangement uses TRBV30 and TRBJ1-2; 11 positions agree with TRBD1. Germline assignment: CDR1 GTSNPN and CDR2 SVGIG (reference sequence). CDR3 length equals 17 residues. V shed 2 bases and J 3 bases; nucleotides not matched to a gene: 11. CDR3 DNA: TGTGCCTGGAGTCGTATATTCGGACAGGGGGCCGACTATGGCTACACCTTC. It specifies CAWSRIFGQGADYGYTF. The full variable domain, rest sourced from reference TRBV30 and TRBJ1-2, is SQTIHQWPATLVQPVGSPLSLECTVEGTSNPNLYWYRQAAGRGLQLLFYSVGIGQISSEVPQNLSASRPQDRQFILSSKKLLLSDSGFYLCAWSRIFGQGADYGYTFGSGTRLTVV.

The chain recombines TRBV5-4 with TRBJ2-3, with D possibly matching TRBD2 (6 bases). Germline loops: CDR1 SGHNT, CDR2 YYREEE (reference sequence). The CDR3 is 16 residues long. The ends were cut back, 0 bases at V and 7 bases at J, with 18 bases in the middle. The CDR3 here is CASSLGSGLGENTQYF. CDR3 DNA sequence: TGTGCCAGCAGCTTGGGGAGCGGGCTGGGAGAGAATACGCAGTATTTT. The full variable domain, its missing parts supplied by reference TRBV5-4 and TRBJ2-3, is ETGVTQSPTHLIKTRGQQVTLRCSSQSGHNTVSWYQQALGQGPQFIFQYYREEENGRGNFPPRFSGLQFPNYSSELNVNALELDDSALYLCASSLGSGLGENTQYFGPGTRLTVL.

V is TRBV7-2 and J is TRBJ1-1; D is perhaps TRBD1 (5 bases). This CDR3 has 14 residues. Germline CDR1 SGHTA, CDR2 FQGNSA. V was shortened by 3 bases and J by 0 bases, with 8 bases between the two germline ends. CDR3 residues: CASSFQGVNTEAFF. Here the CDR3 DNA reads TGTGCCAGCAGCTTCCAAGGGGTGAACACTGAAGCTTTCTTT.

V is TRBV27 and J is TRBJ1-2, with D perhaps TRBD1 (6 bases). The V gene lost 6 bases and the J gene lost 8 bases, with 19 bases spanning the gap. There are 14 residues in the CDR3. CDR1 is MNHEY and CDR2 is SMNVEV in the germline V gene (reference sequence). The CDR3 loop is CASRKNRAGGGYTF. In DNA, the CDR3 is TGTGCCAGCAGGAAAAACAGGGCAGGTGGAGGCTACACCTTC.

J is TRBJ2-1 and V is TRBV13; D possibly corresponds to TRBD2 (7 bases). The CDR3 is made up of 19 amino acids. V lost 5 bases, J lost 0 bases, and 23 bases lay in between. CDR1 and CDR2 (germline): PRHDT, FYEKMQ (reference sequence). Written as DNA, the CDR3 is TGTGCCAGCAGCCTGTTTGTGGGACTAAAAGGGGGCTCCTACAATGAGCAGTTCTTC. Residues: CASSLFVGLKGGSYNEQFF.

CDR3 in DNA: TGTGCCAGCCGGGGCGGGAGAGGGGAGGAGACCCAGTACTTC. Translated, it gives CASRGGRGEETQYF. This chain links TRBV2 with TRBJ2-5; 7 nucleotides align to TRBD2. V shed 8 bases, J shed 5 bases, and the junction held 11 bases outside the gene matches. CDR1 and CDR2 from the germline V gene are SNHLY and FYNNEI. The CDR3 contains 14 residues.

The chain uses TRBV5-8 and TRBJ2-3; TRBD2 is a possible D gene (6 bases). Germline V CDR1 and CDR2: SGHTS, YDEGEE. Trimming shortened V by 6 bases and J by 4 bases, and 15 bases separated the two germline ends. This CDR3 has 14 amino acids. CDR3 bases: TGTGCCAGCAACCGGGACTTCGGCCCAGATACGCAGTATTTT. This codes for CASNRDFGPDTQYF.

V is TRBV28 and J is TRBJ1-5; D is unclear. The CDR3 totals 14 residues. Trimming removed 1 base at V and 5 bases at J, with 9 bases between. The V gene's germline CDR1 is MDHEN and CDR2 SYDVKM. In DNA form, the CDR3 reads TGTGCCAGCAGTTTATTACAGAATTATCAGCCCCAGCATTTT. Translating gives CASSLLQNYQPQHF.

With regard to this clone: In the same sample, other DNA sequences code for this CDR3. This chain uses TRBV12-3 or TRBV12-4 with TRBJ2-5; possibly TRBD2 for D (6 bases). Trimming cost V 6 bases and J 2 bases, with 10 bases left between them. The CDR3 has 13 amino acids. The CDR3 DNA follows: TGTGCCAGCAGCCTGACTAGACAAGAGACCCAGTACTTC. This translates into CASSLTRQETQYF.

For the CDR3, the DNA is TGTGCCAGCAGTTTCCCGACTAGCGGGGACGGGGAGCTGTTTTTT. As protein: CASSFPTSGDGELFF. This chain connects TRBV6-2 or TRBV6-3 to TRBJ2-2; 11 positions agree with TRBD2. The CDR3 runs 15 residues. Germline assignment: CDR1 MNHEY and CDR2 SVGEGT. With V trimmed by 4 bases and J by 7 bases, 5 bases remained unmatched.

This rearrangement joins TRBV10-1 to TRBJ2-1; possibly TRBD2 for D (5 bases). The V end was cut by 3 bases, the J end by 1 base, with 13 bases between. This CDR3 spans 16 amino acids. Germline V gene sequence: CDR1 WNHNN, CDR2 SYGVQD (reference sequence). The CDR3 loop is CASSDSGAESYNEQFF. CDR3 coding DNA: TGCGCCAGCAGTGACAGCGGAGCGGAATCCTACAATGAGCAGTTCTTC.